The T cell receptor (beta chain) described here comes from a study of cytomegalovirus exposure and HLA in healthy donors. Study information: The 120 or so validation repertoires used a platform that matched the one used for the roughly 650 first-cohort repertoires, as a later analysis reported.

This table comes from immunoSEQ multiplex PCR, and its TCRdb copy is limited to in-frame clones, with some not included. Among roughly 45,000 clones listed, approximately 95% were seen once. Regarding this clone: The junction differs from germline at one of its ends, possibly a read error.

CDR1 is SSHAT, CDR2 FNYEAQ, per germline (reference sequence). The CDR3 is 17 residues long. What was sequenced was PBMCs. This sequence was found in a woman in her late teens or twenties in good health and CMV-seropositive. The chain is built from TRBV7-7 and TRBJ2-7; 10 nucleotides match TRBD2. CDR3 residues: CASSPLLLAGEVHEQYF. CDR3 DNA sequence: TGTGCTAGCAGCCCGCTCCTTCTAGCGGGAGAGGTCCACGAGCAGTACTTC.